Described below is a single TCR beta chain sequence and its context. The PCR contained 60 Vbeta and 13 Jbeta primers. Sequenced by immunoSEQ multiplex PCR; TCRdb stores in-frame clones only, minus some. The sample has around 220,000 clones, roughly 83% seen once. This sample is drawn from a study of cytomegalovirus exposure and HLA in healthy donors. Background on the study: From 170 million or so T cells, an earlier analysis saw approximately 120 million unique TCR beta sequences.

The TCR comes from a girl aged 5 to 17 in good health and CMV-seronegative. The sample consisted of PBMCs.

DNA for the CDR3: TGTGCCAGCAGCCAAGGTCGGCGGGCCGCCGGGGAGCTGTTTTTT. It yields the protein CASSQGRRAAGELFF. The V gene is TRBV14, the J gene TRBJ2-2, with D possibly matching TRBD2 (5 bases). The CDR3 consists of 15 residues. CDR1 and CDR2 from the germline V gene are SGHDN and FVKESK. V was trimmed by 1 base and J by 6 bases, leaving 12 bases between them.